This TCR beta chain was captured in a study of spatial heterogeneity in lung cancer. Looking at the study overall: In tumor regions TCR transcript counts correlated strongly with a matched bulk RNA-seq T cell module score. Points from the study as a whole: Tumor mutation count correlated with how many alpha and beta TCRs expanded intratumorally.

Time point noted: sample taken at primary tumor resection. Using its own MiXCR run on the 5' RACE reads, TCRdb lists one record per CDR3 protein. The data show roughly 3,000 distinct CDR3 sequences, with about 12% seen just once and roughly 8.1% held by the top ten. Concerning this clonotype: Antigen: not known.

The CDR3 loop spans 14 amino acids. V was trimmed by 5 bases and J by 1 base, leaving 14 bases between them. CDR1 and CDR2 from the germline V gene are DFQATT and SNEGSKA (reference sequence). The sequencing here drew on lung tumor tissue, taken at surgery. This clonotype was sampled from a male donor with early-stage non-small cell lung cancer. The chain combines TRBV20-1 with TRBJ1-1; possible D gene TRBD1, 5 bases. CDR3 in amino acids: CSAWGEPGNTEAFF. The CDR3 DNA reads as TGCAGTGCTTGGGGGGAACCTGGGAACACTGAAGCTTTCTTT.